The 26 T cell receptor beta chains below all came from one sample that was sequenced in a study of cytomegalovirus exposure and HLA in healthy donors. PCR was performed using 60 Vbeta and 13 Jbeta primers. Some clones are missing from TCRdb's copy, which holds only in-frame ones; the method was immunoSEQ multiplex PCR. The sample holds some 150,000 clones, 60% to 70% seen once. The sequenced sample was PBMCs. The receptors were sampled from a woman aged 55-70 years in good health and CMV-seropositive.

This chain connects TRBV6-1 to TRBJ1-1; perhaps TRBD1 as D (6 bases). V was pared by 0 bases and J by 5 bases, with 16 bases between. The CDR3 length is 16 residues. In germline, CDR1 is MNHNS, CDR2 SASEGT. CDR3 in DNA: TGTGCCAGCAGTGAAGCGGGGTTGACAGGAGGTACTGAAGCTTTCTTT. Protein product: CASSEAGLTGGTEAFF.

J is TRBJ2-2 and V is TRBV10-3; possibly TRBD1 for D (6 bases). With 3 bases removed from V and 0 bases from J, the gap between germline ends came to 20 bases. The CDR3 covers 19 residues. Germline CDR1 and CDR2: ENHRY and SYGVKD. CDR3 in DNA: TGTGCCATCAGTGATAAGGGCTACAGGGTAACAGCGAACACCGGGGAGCTGTTTTTT. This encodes CAISDKGYRVTANTGELFF.

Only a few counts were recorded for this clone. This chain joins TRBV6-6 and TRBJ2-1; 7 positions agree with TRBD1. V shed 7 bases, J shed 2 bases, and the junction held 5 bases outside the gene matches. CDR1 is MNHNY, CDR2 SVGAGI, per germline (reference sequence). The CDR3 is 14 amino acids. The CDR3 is CASTLQGTYNEQFF. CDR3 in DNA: TGTGCCAGCACCTTACAGGGGACCTACAATGAGCAGTTCTTC.

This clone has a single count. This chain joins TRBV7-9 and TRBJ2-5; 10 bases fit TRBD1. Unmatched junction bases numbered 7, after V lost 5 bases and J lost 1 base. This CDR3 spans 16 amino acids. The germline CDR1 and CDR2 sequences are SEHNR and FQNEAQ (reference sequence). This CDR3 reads CASSRTRQGAQETQYF. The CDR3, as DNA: TGTGCCAGCAGCCGTACCAGACAGGGGGCCCAAGAGACCCAGTACTTC.

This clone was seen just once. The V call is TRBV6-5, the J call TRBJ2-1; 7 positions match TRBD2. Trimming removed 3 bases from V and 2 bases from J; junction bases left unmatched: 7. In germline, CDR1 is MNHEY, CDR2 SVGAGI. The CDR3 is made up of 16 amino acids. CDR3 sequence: CASSYRGRGAYNEQFF. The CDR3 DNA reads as TGTGCCAGCAGTTATCGCGGGAGAGGGGCCTACAATGAGCAGTTCTTC.

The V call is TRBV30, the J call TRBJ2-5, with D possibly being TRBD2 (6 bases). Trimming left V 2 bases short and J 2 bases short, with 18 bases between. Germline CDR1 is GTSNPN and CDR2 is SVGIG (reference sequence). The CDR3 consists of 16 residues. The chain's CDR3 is CAWSRWRVAGQETQYF. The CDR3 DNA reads TGTGCCTGGAGTAGGTGGAGGGTGGCGGGGCAAGAGACCCAGTACTTC.

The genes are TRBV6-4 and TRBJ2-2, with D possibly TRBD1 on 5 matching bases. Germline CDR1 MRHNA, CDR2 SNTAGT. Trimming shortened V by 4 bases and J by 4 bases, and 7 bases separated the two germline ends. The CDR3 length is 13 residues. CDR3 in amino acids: CASSGQPTGELFF. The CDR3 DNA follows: TGTGCCAGCAGTGGACAGCCCACCGGGGAGCTGTTTTTT.

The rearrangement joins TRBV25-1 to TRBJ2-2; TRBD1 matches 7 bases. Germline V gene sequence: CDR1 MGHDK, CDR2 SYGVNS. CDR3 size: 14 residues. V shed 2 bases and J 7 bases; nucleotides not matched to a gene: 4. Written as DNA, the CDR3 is TGTGCCAGCAGTGAAAGGGGGCCGGACGGGGAGCTGTTTTTT. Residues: CASSERGPDGELFF.

The CDR3 DNA is TGCGCCAGCAGCCCCCCCCGGGGGGAGACCCAGTACTTC. Its protein is CASSPPRGETQYF. The chain carries TRBV5-1 and TRBJ2-5; TRBD2 might be the D (6 bases). The CDR3 totals 13 residues. Germline lookup yields CDR1 SGHRS and CDR2 YFSETQ. Deletions cut 4 bases from V and 5 bases from J, with 12 bases between. The full variable domain, in which reference TRBV5-1 and TRBJ2-5 provide the parts outside the CDR3, is KAGVTQTPRYLIKTRGQQVTLSCSPISGHRSVSWYQQTPGQGLQFLFEYFSETQRNKGNFPGRFSGRQFSNSRSEMNVSTLELGDSALYLCASSPPRGETQYFGPGTRLLVL.

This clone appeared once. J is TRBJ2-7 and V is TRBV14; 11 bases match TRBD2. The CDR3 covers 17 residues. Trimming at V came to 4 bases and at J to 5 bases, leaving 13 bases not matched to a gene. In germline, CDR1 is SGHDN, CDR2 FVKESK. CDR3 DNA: TGTGCCAGCAGCCTAAGGAGGGCGACTAGCGGGATCGACGAGCAGTACTTC. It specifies CASSLRRATSGIDEQYF.

The CDR3 bases are TGTGCCAGCAGCAACCTTTTGACAGGGGGTAGGAACTATGGCTACACCTTC. Protein sequence: CASSNLLTGGRNYGYTF. The chain couples TRBV5-8 to TRBJ1-2, with 9 bases fitting TRBD1. Trimming took 4 bases from V and 2 from J; bases not matched to a gene: 12. This CDR3 spans 17 amino acids. CDR1 and CDR2 (germline): SGHTS, YDEGEE.

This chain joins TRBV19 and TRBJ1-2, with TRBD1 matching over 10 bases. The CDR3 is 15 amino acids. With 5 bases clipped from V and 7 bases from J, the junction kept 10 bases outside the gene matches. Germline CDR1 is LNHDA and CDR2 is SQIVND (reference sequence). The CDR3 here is CASSSAGTGEGGYTF. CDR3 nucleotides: TGTGCCAGTAGTTCGGCCGGGACAGGGGAAGGTGGCTACACCTTC.

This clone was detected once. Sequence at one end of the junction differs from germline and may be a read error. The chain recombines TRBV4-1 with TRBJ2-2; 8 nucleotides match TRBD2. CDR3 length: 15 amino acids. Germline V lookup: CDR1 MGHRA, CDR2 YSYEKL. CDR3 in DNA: TGCGCCAGCAGACAAGCGGGAGCGGTGTCCGGGGAGCTGTTTTTT. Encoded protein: CASRQAGAVSGELFF.

CDR3 bases: TGCGCCAGCAGCCTGACAGACCCGGCTTACAATGAGCAGTTCTTC. This gives the protein CASSLTDPAYNEQFF. This chain uses TRBV5-1 with TRBJ2-1; tentative D call: TRBD1 (5 bases). Germline V gene sequence: CDR1 SGHRS, CDR2 YFSETQ. V gave up 4 bases and J gave up 4 bases, with 15 bases separating them. The CDR3 sequence is 15 residues long. Looking up the rest from reference TRBV5-1 and TRBJ2-1 gives the full variable domain: KAGVTQTPRYLIKTRGQQVTLSCSPISGHRSVSWYQQTPGQGLQFLFEYFSETQRNKGNFPGRFSGRQFSNSRSEMNVSTLELGDSALYLCASSLTDPAYNEQFFGPGTRLTVL.

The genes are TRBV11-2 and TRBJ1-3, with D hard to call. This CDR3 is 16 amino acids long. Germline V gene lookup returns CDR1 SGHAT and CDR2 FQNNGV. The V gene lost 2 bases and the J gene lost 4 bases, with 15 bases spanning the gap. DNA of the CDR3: TGTGCCAGCAGCTTACTCCCGGAGGTAGCCGGAAACACCATATATTTT. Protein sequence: CASSLLPEVAGNTIYF.

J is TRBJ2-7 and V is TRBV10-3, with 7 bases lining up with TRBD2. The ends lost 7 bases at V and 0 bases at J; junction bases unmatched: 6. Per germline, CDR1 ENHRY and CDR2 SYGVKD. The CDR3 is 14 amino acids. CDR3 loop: CAITSGGLSYEQYF. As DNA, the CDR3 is TGTGCCATCACATCGGGGGGTCTCTCCTACGAGCAGTACTTC.

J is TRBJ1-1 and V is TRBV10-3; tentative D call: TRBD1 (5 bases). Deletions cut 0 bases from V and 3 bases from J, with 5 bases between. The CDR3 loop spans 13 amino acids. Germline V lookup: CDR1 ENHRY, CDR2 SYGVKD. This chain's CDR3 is CAISESRDTEAFF. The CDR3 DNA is TGTGCCATCAGTGAGTCCAGGGACACTGAAGCTTTCTTT.

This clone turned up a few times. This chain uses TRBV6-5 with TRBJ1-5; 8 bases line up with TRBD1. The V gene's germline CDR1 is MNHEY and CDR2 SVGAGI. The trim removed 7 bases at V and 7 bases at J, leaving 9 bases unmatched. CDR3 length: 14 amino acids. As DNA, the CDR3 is TGTGCCAGCACCACAATACAGGGGGACCAGCCCCAGCATTTT. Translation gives CASTTIQGDQPQHF.

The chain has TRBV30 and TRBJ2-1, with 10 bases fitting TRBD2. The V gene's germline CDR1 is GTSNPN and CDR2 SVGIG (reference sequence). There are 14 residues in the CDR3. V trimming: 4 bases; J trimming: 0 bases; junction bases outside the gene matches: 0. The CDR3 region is CAWTSGSSYNEQFF. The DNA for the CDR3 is TGTGCCTGGACTAGCGGGAGCTCCTACAATGAGCAGTTCTTC. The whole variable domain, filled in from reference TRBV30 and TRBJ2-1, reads SQTIHQWPATLVQPVGSPLSLECTVEGTSNPNLYWYRQAAGRGLQLLFYSVGIGQISSEVPQNLSASRPQDRQFILSSKKLLLSDSGFYLCAWTSGSSYNEQFFGPGTRLTVL.

This CDR3 reads CASSLGGRSETQYF. CDR3 nucleotides: TGTGCCAGCAGCTTAGGCGGGAGGAGTGAGACCCAGTACTTC. The chain carries TRBV13 and TRBJ2-5, with 7 bases identical to TRBD2. In germline, CDR1 is PRHDT, CDR2 FYEKMQ (reference sequence). The CDR3 runs to 14 residues. J gave up 5 bases and V 0 bases, and 3 bases lay outside the gene matches.

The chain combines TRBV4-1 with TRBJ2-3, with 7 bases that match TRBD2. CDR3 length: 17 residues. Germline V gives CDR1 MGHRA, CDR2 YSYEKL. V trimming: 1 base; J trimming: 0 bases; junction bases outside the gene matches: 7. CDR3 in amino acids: CASSQGLAGTSTDTQYF. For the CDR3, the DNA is TGCGCCAGCAGCCAAGGATTAGCGGGTACTAGCACAGATACGCAGTATTTT.

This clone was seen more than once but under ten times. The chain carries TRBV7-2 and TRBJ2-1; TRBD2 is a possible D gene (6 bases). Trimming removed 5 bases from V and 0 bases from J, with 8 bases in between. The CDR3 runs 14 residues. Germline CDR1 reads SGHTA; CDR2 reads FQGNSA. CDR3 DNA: TGTGCCAGCAGCAGGCGGGACTCCTACAATGAGCAGTTCTTC. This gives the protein CASSRRDSYNEQFF.

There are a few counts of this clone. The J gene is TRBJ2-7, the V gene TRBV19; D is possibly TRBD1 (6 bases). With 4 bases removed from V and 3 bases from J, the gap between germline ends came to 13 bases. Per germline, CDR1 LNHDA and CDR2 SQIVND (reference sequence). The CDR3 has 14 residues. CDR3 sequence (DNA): TGTGCCAGTAGTAGGGGGACAAACCTCTACGAGCAGTACTTC. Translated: CASSRGTNLYEQYF.

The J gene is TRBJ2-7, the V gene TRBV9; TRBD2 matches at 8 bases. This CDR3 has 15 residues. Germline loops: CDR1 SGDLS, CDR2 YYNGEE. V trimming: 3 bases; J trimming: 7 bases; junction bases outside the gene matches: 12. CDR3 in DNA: TGTGCCAGCAGCGCCCTCCCGGGAGGGCCGGGGGAGCAGTACTTC. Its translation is CASSALPGGPGEQYF.

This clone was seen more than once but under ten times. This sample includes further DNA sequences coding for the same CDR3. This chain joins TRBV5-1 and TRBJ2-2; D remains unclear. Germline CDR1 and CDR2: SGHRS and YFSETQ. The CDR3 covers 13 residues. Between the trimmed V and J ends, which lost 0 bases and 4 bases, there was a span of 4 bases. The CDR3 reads CASSLVVTGELFF. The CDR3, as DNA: TGCGCCAGCAGCTTGGTCGTCACCGGGGAGCTGTTTTTT.

This CDR3 is CASSLLAGGSYNEQFF. CDR3 DNA sequence: TGTGCCAGCAGCTTGTTAGCGGGAGGTTCCTACAATGAGCAGTTCTTC. This chain joins TRBV7-6 and TRBJ2-1, with TRBD2 matching 10 bases. Losses at the gene ends were 3 bases for V and 1 base for J; bases not matched to a gene: 3. CDR1 and CDR2 (germline): SGHVS, FNYEAQ. This CDR3 comprises 16 residues.